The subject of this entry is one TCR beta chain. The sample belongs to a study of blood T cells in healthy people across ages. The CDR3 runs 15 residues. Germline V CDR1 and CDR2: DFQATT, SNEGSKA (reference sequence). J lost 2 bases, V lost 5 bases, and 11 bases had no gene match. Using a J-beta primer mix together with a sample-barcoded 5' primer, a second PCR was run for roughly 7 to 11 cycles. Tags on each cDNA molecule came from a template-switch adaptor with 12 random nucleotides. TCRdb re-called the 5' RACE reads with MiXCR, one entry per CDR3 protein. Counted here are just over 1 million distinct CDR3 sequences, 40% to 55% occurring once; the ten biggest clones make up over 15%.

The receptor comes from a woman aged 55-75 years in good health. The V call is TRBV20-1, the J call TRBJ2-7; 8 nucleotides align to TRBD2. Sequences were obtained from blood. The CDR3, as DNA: TGCAGTGCTGCCTCGGGACTAGAGGGGACCTACGAGCAGTACTTC. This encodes CSAASGLEGTYEQYF.